This T cell receptor (beta chain) was captured by sequencing in a study of T cells in Graves' hyperthyroidism and ophthalmopathy (dated by TCRdb to the late 2010s). Broadly, across the study: Peripheral blood was sampled at the time of initial diagnosis, prior to any treatment. The paper describes TCR Vbeta CDR3 sequencing of fewer than 150 peripheral blood samples, made up of around 41 ophthalmopathy patients, 70 to 80 hyperthyroidism patients and 17 progressor patients. Following sampling, methimazole starting at 30 mg daily was given to hyperthyroidism patients, and high-dose intravenous methylprednisolone was given to ophthalmopathy patients. The roughly 91 discovery patients were randomly divided into training and test sets at a 7:3 ratio. TCR V-J signatures able to tell the groups apart were searched for in a discovery cohort of 100 patients, of whom roughly 42 had Graves' ophthalmopathy and around 58 had stable Graves' hyperthyroidism. An independent validation cohort of under 20 hyperthyroidism patients and about 16 patients who later progressed to ophthalmopathy tested prospective prediction of ophthalmopathy. In several Graves' hyperthyroidism patients, the study also compared T-cell repertoires from thyroid tissue with T-cell repertoires from blood. The study at large found these results: In validation, the model predicted progression to ophthalmopathy a median of approximately 6.3 months before onset, with 70% to 71% sensitivity and more than 72% specificity. Most expanded thyroid clonotypes (frequency above 0.001) were also detected in blood, a finding suggesting that blood repertoires may reflect thyroid immune responses. Ophthalmopathy was separated from stable hyperthyroidism by a 13 V-J signature model, with about 86% sensitivity and approximately 81% specificity obtained in cross-validation and 80%/75% obtained in testing. No statistical method was used to set the sample size in advance, and investigators knew the group allocation.

The TCR beta CDR3 regions were amplified from the RNA transcripts. A first-round RT-PCR of the TCR CDR3 used the HTBI primer set with the Qiagen OneStep RT-PCR kit. A second multiplex PCR round built the libraries, followed by size selection and purification. Sequencing of the libraries was done on an Illumina HiSeq2000 using paired-end 100 bp reads. The paper's data handling went like this. SOAPnuke was used to process the raw data, removing reads that contained adapters or uncalled bases, had a mean Phred below 15, or lacked an exact match to the constant primer or identifier. High-quality paired reads were merged with COPE v1.2.5, and unique nucleotide sequences were defined as clonotypes. MiTCR v1.1 was used to align the clonotypes against IMGT TRBV, TRBD and TRBJ reference segments. Analysis was restricted to V-J combinations with a frequency above 0.0001, which covered roughly 99% of repertoires. The TCS score was defined as the ratio of F50 (clonal expansion) to E x V (chaos), calculated using BLOSUM62-based TCRdist between CDR3 peptides within each V-J. Welch's t-statistics and random forest reduced around 550 V-J features to under 15, which were used in a naive Bayes classifier (R e1071). In-frame beta chains were kept once TCRdb had trimmed the public reads at Q25 with fastp and called clones with MiXCR. Every CDR3 protein is listed once, alongside the most common genes and DNA of its rows. These V and J calls are TCRdb output, not the study's own analysis. The sample table records about 380,000 distinct CDR3 sequences; around 14% of these occur just once. The biggest ten clones account for about 10% of the sample.

This clonotype occurred a few times. Its antigen target is currently unknown. No base-level quality is on record; no much larger clone is a single base apart. Stable Graves' hyperthyroidism was defined as the absence of progression to ophthalmopathy over 18 months of follow-up. Hyperthyroidism patients were newly diagnosed, with disease duration under 2 months, and aged 18 to 65 years. Patients with uncontrolled infections, other autoimmune diseases, pregnancy or lactation were excluded. Diagnoses were established on the basis of clinical symptoms, serum thyroxine and TRAb, thyroid ultrasound, and orbital computed tomography. PBMCs were isolated from roughly 10 ml of fresh peripheral blood by Ficoll-Paque density gradient centrifugation. Total RNA was extracted using Trizol reagent, and RNA quality was assessed on an Agilent 2100 Bioanalyzer. Counted from cysteine to phenylalanine, this CDR3 has 14 amino acids. The sequence is cut down to CDR3 DNA, 42 bases in frame from base 1. Cut back by 1 base and 7 bases, the V and J ends lie 13 bases apart. Sequences MGHRA (CDR1) and YSYEKL (CDR2) are obtained from the germline V gene.

Recombination connected TRBV4-1 to TRBJ2-5, and the D gene may be TRBD2, 5 bases matching. The origin of this receptor is a woman aged 55 to 70 with Graves' hyperthyroidism. Specimen: blood. At the DNA level, the sequence is TGCGCCAGCAGCCAAGTTTGGCAGAGCGGGACCCAGTACTTC. This sequence encodes CASSQVWQSGTQYF.